This T cell receptor (beta chain) was sequenced in a study of OX40 agonist ivuxolimab in advanced cancers. The CDR3 sequence is 12 residues long. V lost 4 bases to trimming and J lost 5 bases, with 8 bases between them. Germline CDR1 is MNHEY and CDR2 is SVGAGI. Some clones are missing from TCRdb's copy, which holds only in-frame ones; the method was immunoSEQ multiplex PCR. The sample has over 55,000 clones; roughly 88% are singletons. The receptor was derived from an adult with an advanced solid tumor such as melanoma, head and neck, liver or kidney cancer. The specimen was CD4+ or CD8+ T cells sorted from blood, collected in a trial of the OX40 agonist ivuxolimab. The chain joins TRBV6-5 to TRBJ1-1, with TRBD1 as a possible D gene (5 bases). The CDR3 spells CASSSWGTEAFF. The CDR3 DNA sequence: TGTGCCAGCAGTTCTTGGGGGACTGAAGCTTTCTTT.